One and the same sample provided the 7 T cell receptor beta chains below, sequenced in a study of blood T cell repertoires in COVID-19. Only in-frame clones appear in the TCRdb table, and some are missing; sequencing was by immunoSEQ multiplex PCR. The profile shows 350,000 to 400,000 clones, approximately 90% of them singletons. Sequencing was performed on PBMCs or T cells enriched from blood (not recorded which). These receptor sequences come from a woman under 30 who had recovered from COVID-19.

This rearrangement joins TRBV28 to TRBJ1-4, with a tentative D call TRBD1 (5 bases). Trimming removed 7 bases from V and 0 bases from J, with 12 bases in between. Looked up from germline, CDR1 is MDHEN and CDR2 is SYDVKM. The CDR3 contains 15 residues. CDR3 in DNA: TGTGCCAGCAAAGAACAGGTCCCAACTAATGAAAAACTGTTTTTT. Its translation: CASKEQVPTNEKLFF.

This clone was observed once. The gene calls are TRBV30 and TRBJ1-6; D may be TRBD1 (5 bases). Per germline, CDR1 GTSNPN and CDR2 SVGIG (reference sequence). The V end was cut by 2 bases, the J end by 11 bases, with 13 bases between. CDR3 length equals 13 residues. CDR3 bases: TGTGCCTGGAGTAGGGGAGGTAAGCCACCCCTCCACTTT. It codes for CAWSRGGKPPLHF. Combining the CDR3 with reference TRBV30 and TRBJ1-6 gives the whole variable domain SQTIHQWPATLVQPVGSPLSLECTVEGTSNPNLYWYRQAAGRGLQLLFYSVGIGQISSEVPQNLSASRPQDRQFILSSKKLLLSDSGFYLCAWSRGGKPPLHFGNGTRLTVT.

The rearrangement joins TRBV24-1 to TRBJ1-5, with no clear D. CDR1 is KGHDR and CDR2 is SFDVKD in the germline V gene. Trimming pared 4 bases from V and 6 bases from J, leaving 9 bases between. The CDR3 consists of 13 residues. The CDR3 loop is CATSDRHLQPQHF. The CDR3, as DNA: TGTGCCACCAGTGACCGACATCTTCAGCCCCAGCATTTT.

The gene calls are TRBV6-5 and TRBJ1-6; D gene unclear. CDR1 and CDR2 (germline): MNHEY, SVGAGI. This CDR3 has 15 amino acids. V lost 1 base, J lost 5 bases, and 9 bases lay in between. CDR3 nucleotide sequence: TGTGCCAGCAGTTACTGGTCCGGGGATAATTCACCCCTCCACTTT. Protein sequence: CASSYWSGDNSPLHF.

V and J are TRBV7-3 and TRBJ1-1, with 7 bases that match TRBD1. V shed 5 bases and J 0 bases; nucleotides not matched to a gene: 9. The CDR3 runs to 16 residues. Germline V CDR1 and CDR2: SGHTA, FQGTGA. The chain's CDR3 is CASSRGSTGMNTEAFF. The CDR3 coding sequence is TGTGCCAGCAGCAGAGGATCGACAGGGATGAACACTGAAGCTTTCTTT.

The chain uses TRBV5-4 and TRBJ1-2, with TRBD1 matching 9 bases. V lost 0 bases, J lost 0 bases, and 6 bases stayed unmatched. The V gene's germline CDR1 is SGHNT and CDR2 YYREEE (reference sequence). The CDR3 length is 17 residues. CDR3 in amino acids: CASSLERGTGTNYGYTF. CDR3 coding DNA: TGTGCCAGCAGCTTGGAGAGGGGGACAGGGACTAACTATGGCTACACCTTC.

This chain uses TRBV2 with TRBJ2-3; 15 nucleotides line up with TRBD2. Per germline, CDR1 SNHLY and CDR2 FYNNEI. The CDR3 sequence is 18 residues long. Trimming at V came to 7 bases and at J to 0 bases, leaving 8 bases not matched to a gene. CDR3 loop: CASKQPGLAGGSTDTQYF. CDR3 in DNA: TGTGCCAGCAAACAACCGGGACTAGCGGGGGGAAGCACAGATACGCAGTATTTT. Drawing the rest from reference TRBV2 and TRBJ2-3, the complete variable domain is EPEVTQTPSHQVTQMGQEVILRCVPISNHLYFYWYRQILGQKVEFLVSFYNNEISEKSEIFDDQFSVERPDGSNFTLKIRSTKLEDSAMYFCASKQPGLAGGSTDTQYFGPGTRLTVL.